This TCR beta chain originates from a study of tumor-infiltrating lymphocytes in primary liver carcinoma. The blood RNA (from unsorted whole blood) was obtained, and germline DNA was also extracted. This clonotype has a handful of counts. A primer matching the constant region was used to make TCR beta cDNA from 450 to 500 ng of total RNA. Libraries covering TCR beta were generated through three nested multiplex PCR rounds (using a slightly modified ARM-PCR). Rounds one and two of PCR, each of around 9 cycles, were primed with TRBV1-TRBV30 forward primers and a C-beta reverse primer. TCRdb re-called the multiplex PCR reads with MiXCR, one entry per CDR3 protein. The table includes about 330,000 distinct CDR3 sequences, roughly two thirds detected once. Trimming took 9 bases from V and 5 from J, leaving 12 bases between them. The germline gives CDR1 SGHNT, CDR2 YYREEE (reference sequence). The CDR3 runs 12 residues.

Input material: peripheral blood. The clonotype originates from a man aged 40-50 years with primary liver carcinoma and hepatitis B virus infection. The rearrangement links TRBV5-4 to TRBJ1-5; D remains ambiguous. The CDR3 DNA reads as TGTGCCACATCACGGCTGGATCAGCCCCAGCATTTT. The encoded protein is CATSRLDQPQHF.